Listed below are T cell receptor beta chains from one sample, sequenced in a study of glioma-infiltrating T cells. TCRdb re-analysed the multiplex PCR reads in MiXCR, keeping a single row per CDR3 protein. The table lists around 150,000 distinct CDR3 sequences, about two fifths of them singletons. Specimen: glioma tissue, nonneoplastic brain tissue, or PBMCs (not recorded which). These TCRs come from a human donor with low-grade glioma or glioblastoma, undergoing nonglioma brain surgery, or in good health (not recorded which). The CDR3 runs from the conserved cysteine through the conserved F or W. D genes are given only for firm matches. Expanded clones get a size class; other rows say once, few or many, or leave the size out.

CASILGLNSNQPQHF | TGTGCCAGCATATTAGGTCTTAATAGCAATCAGCCCCAGCATTTT | . | TRBJ1-5 | TRBV6-2/TRBV6-3 | .
CASSELIGTDQETQYF | TGTGCCAGCAGTGAACTTATCGGGACGGACCAAGAGACCCAGTACTTC | . | TRBJ2-5 | TRBV25-1 | .
CASRLGQVNTEAFF | TGCGCCAGCAGGCTGGGACAGGTGAACACTGAAGCTTTCTTT | TRBD1 | TRBJ1-1 | TRBV4-1 | few
CASSQLRDNTEAFF | TGCGCCAGCAGCCAACTCCGGGACAACACTGAAGCTTTCTTT | . | TRBJ1-1 | TRBV4-1 | few
CASSEIRGRETQYF | TGTGCCAGCAGTGAAATTCGGGGCCGGGAGACCCAGTACTTC | . | TRBJ2-5 | TRBV2 | few
CASGTAKGQPQHF | TGTGCCAGCGGAACAGCAAAGGGGCAGCCCCAGCATTTT | . | TRBJ1-5 | TRBV27 | few
CSVVSVVTETYEQYF | TGCAGCGTTGTCTCTGTTGTCACGGAAACCTACGAGCAGTACTTC | . | TRBJ2-7 | TRBV29-1 | .
CASSPRQGGVNTEAFF | TGTGCCAGCAGTCCTCGACAGGGAGGAGTGAACACTGAAGCTTTCTTT | TRBD1 | TRBJ1-1 | TRBV6-2/TRBV6-3 | .
CASSSYDRESSGEQYF | TGTGCCAGCAGTTCCTACGACAGGGAAAGTAGCGGCGAGCAGTACTTC | . | TRBJ2-7 | TRBV6-1 | .
CASSQEWTSGGKTQYF | TGTGCCAGCAGCCAAGAATGGACTAGCGGGGGGAAAACCCAGTACTTC | TRBD2 | TRBJ2-5 | TRBV4-2 | .
CASSLGQGRRETQYF | TGTGCCAGCAGTCTGGGACAGGGGAGGAGAGAGACCCAGTACTTC | TRBD1 | TRBJ2-5 | TRBV6-1 | once
CASSDKDDYNEQFF | TGTGCCAGCAGTGACAAGGACGATTACAATGAGCAGTTCTTC | . | TRBJ2-1 | TRBV6-1 | few
CASSLSMVAGELFF | TGCGCCAGCAGCCTGAGTATGGTTGCCGGGGAGCTGTTTTTT | . | TRBJ2-2 | TRBV5-1 | .
CASRPTRDGNTEAFF | TGTGCCAGCAGACCTACCCGGGACGGGAACACTGAAGCTTTCTTT | . | TRBJ1-1 | TRBV27 | few
CSVGSYEQYF | TGCAGCGTTGGGTCCTACGAGCAGTACTTC | . | TRBJ2-7 | TRBV29-1 | .
CASSNLDRRNTEAFF | TGTGCCAGCAGCAACCTAGACAGAAGGAACACTGAAGCTTTCTTT | . | TRBJ1-1 | TRBV6-1 | few
CSAKGQLSNQPQHF | TGCAGTGCTAAAGGGCAGCTATCCAATCAGCCCCAGCATTTT | . | TRBJ1-5 | TRBV20-1 | .
CSAIGPGGTDTQYF | TGCAGTGCCATAGGGCCAGGGGGTACAGATACGCAGTATTTT | TRBD1 | TRBJ2-3 | TRBV20-1 | few
CASSLGPDTDTQYF | TGTGCCAGCAGTTTGGGGCCGGACACAGATACGCAGTATTTT | . | TRBJ2-3 | TRBV27 | .
CSASRAGTSQETQYF | TGCAGTGCTTCTAGAGCGGGGACGTCCCAAGAGACCCAGTACTTC | TRBD2 | TRBJ2-5 | TRBV20-1 | few
CASSSPGNTEAFF | TGTGCCAGCAGTTCCCCGGGGAACACTGAAGCTTTCTTT | . | TRBJ1-1 | TRBV28 | .
CASSSGTGINYGYTF | TGTGCCAGCAGTTCCGGGACAGGGATTAACTATGGCTACACCTTC | TRBD1 | TRBJ1-2 | TRBV6-1 | .
CARSRGANTEAFF | TGTGCCCGCAGCCGGGGAGCGAACACTGAAGCTTTCTTT | . | TRBJ1-1 | TRBV7-3 | once
CASSPGTSGRNTQYF | TGTGCCAGCAGCCCCGGGACTAGCGGGAGGAATACGCAGTATTTT | TRBD2 | TRBJ2-3 | TRBV25-1 | few
CASSSTLQSSYGYTF | TGTGCCAGCAGCTCAACCCTACAGTCTTCCTATGGCTACACCTTC | . | TRBJ1-2 | TRBV7-9 | .
CASSQMPGPSVGTQYF | TGCGCCAGCAGTCAAATGCCGGGACCGTCGGTCGGGACCCAGTACTTC | . | TRBJ2-5 | TRBV10-1 | .
CASSGTGGRNEQYF | TGTGCCAGCAGTGGGACAGGGGGCCGGAACGAGCAGTACTTC | TRBD1 | TRBJ2-7 | TRBV2 | .
CSARDWTGDREQYF | TGCAGTGCTAGAGATTGGACAGGGGATCGGGAGCAGTACTTC | TRBD1 | TRBJ2-7 | TRBV20-1 | .
CASRRWTSGALYF | TGTGCCAGCAGGAGATGGACTAGCGGGGCGCTGTATTTT | TRBD2 | TRBJ2-3 | TRBV6-2/TRBV6-3 | .
CASSEPFPTDTQYF | TGTGCCAGCAGTGAACCCTTCCCGACAGATACGCAGTATTTT | . | TRBJ2-3 | TRBV6-1 | few
CASSGAGGTGELFF | TGTGCCAGCAGCGGGGCAGGAGGAACCGGGGAGCTGTTTTTT | . | TRBJ2-2 | TRBV6-2/TRBV6-3 | many
CSVQHEQYF | TGCAGCGTCCAGCACGAGCAGTACTTC | . | TRBJ2-7 | TRBV29-1 | .
CASSPGQNQETQYF | TGTGCCAGCAGTCCCGGACAGAATCAAGAGACCCAGTACTTC | . | TRBJ2-5 | TRBV6-1 | .
CSAVRDQRNTGELFF | TGCAGTGCCGTCCGGGACCAGAGGAACACCGGGGAGCTGTTTTTT | . | TRBJ2-2 | TRBV20-1 | .
CARSSNGLAGVGEQYF | TGCGCCAGAAGCAGCAACGGACTAGCGGGAGTGGGCGAGCAGTACTTC | TRBD2 | TRBJ2-7 | TRBV4-1 | .
CASSLGLAGYNEQSF | TGTGCCAGCAGCTTAGGACTAGCGGGTTACAATGAGCAGTCCTTC | TRBD2 | TRBJ2-1 | TRBV7-2 | .
CSARNRDRGLGAQYF | TGCAGTGCTAGAAACCGGGACAGGGGCCTGGGGGCCCAGTACTTC | TRBD1 | TRBJ2-5 | TRBV20-1 | .
CASSQELGSNTEAFF | TGCGCCAGCAGCCAAGAATTGGGATCTAACACTGAAGCTTTCTTT | . | TRBJ1-1 | TRBV4-1 | few